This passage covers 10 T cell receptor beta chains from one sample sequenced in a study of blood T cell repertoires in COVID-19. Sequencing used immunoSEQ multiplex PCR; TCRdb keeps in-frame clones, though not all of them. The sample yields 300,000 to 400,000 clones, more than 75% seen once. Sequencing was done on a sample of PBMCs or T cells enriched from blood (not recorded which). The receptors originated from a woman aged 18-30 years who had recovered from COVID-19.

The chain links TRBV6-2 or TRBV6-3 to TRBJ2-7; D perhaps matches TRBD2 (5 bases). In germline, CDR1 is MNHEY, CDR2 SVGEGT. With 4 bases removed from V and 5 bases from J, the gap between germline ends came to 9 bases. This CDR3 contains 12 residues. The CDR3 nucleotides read TGTGCCAGCAGTTCCGTCGGGAACGAGCAGTACTTC. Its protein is CASSSVGNEQYF.

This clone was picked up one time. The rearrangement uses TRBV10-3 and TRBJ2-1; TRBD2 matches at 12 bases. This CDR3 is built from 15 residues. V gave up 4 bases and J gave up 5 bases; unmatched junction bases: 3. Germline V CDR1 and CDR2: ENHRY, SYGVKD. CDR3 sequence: CAISVLAGGNNEQFF. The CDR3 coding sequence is TGTGCCATCAGTGTGCTAGCGGGGGGGAACAATGAGCAGTTCTTC.

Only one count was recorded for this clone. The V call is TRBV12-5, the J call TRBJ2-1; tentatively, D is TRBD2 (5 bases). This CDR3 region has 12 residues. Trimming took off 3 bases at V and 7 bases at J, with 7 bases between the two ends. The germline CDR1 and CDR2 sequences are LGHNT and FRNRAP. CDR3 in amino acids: CASGFSGNEQFF. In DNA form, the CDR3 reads TGTGCTAGTGGTTTTTCGGGGAATGAGCAGTTCTTC.

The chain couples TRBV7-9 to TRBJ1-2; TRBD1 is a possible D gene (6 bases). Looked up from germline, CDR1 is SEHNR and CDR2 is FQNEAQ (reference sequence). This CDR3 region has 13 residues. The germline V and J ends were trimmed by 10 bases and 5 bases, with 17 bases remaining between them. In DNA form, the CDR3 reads TGTGCCACCAGGGGAGTGGTCGAATATGGCTACACCTTC. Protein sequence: CATRGVVEYGYTF.

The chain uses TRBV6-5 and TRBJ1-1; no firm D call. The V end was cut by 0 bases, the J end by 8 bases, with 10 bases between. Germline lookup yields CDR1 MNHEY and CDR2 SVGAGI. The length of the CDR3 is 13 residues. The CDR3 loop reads CASSYSSLLEAFF. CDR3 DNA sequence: TGTGCCAGCAGTTACTCGAGCCTCCTCGAAGCTTTCTTT.

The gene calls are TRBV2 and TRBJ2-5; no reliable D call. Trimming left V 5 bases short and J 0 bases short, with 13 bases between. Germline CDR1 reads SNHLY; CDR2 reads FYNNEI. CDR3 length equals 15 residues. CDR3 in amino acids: CASSYITKYQETQYF. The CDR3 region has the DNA TGTGCCAGCAGTTATATTACTAAGTACCAAGAGACCCAGTACTTC.

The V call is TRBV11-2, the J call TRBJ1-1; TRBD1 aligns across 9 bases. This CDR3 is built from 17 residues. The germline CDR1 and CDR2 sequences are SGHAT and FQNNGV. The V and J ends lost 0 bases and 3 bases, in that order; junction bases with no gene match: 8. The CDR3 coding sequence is TGTGCCAGCAGCTTAGATGTATGGGGACAGGGAGACACTGAAGCTTTCTTT. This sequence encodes CASSLDVWGQGDTEAFF.

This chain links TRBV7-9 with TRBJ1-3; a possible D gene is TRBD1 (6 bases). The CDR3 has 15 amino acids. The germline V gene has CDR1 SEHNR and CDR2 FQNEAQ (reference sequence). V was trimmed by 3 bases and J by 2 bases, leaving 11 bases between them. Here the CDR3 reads CASSFSRGTGNTIYF. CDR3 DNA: TGTGCCAGCAGCTTTAGCAGGGGCACTGGAAACACCATATATTTT.

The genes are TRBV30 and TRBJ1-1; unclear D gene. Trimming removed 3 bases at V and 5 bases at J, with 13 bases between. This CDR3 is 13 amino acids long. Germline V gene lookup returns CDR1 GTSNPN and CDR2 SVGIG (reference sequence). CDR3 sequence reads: CAWRVAGQTEAFF. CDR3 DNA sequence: TGTGCCTGGAGAGTTGCTGGTCAGACTGAAGCTTTCTTT.

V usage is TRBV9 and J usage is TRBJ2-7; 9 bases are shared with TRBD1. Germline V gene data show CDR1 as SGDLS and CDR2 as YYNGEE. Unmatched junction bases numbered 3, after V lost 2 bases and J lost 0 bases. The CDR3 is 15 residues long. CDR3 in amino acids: CASSVTGGSSYEQYF. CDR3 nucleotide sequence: TGTGCCAGCAGCGTTACAGGGGGCTCCTCCTACGAGCAGTACTTC.